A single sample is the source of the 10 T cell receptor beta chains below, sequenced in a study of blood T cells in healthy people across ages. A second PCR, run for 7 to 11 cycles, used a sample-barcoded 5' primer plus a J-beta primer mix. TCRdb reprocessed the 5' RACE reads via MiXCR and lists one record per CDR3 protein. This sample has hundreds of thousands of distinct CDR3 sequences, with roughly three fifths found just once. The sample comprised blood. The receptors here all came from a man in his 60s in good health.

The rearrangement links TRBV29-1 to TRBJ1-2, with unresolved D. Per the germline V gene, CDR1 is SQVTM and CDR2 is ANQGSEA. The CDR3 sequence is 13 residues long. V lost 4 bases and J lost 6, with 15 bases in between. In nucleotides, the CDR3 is TGCAGCGTTGGAGAGGCACTATACGATGGCTACACCTTC. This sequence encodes CSVGEALYDGYTF.

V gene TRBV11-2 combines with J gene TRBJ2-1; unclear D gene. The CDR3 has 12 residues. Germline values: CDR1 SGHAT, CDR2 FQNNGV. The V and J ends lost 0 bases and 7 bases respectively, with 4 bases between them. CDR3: CASSLDANEQFF. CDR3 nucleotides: TGTGCCAGCAGCTTAGATGCGAATGAGCAGTTCTTC. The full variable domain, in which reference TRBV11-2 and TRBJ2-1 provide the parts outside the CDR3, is EAGVAQSPRYKIIEKRQSVAFWCNPISGHATLYWYQQILGQGPKLLIQFQNNGVVDDSQLPKDRFSAERLKGVDSTLKIQPAKLEDSAVYLCASSLDANEQFFGPGTRLTVL.

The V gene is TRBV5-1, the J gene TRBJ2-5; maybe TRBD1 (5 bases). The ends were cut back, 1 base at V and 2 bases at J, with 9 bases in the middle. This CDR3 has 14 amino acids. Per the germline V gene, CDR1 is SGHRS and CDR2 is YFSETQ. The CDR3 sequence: CASSLLDRQETQYF. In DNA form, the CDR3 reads TGCGCCAGCAGCTTGCTTGACAGACAAGAGACCCAGTACTTC.

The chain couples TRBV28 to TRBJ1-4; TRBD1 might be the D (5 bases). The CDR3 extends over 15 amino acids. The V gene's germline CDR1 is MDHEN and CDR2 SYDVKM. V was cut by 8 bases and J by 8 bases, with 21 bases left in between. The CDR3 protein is CASSVLGARIEKLFF. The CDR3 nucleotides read TGTGCCAGCTCCGTCCTCGGGGCGCGGATCGAAAAACTGTTTTTT.

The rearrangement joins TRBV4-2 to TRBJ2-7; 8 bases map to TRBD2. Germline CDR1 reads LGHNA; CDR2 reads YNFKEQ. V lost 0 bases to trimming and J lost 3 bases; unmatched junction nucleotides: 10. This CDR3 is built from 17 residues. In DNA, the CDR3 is TGTGCCAGCAGCCAAGAGTCCAGCGGGGGATCCCTCTACGAGCAGTACTTC. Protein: CASSQESSGGSLYEQYF.

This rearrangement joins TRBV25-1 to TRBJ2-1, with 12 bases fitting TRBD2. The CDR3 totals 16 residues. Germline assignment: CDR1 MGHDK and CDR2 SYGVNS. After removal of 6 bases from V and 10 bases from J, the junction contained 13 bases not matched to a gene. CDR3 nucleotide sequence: TGTGCCAGCAGCTCTCGGACTAGCGGGGCCCTGGGGGAGCAGTTCTTC. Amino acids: CASSSRTSGALGEQFF.

The CDR3: CASSPAGGDYNEQFF. The DNA of the CDR3 is TGCGCCAGCAGCCCGGCCGGGGGCGATTACAATGAGCAGTTCTTC. V and J are TRBV5-1 and TRBJ2-1, with D perhaps TRBD1 or TRBD2 (6 bases each). Germline V gene sequence: CDR1 SGHRS, CDR2 YFSETQ. The CDR3 runs to 15 residues. The V gene lost 4 bases and the J gene lost 4 bases, with 15 bases spanning the gap.

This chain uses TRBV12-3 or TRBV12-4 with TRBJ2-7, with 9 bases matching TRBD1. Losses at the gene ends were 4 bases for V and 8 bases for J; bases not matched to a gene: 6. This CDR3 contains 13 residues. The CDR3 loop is CASSSRDRDQQYF. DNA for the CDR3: TGTGCCAGCAGTTCCCGGGACAGGGACCAGCAGTACTTC.

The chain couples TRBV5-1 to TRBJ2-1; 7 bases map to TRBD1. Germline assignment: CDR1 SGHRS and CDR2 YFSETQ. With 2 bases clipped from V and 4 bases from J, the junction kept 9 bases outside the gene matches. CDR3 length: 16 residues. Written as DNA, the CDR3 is TGCGCCAGCAGCTTTGGAGCAGGGGGTTTTTACAATGAGCAGTTCTTC. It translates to CASSFGAGGFYNEQFF. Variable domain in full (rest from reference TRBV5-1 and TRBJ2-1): KAGVTQTPRYLIKTRGQQVTLSCSPISGHRSVSWYQQTPGQGLQFLFEYFSETQRNKGNFPGRFSGRQFSNSRSEMNVSTLELGDSALYLCASSFGAGGFYNEQFFGPGTRLTVL.

The CDR3 sequence is CSATHPNSGDTQYF. The DNA of the CDR3 is TGCAGTGCTACCCACCCAAATTCGGGAGATACGCAGTATTTT. V is TRBV20-1 and J is TRBJ2-3; D is ambiguous. The CDR3 totals 14 residues. Trimming stripped 4 bases from V and 5 bases from J, with 16 bases between. From germline, CDR1 is DFQATT and CDR2 SNEGSKA (reference sequence).